The rows below give T cell receptor beta chains drawn from one sample of a study of T-cell reconstitution after alpha-beta-depleted transplantation in children. Each CDR3 protein gets one entry after TCRdb re-called the PCR reads with MiXCR. The repertoire includes more than 120,000 distinct CDR3 sequences, 8% to 10% of them detected once, and over 15% sits in the top ten. The input for sequencing was PBMCs, mostly from graft donor cells, taken 180 days after TCRalphabeta/CD19-depleted stem cell transplant. The receptor source for this set is a female patient between 2 and 15 years old who had a stem cell transplant for congenital amegakaryocytic thrombocytopenia, so the T cells may come from the graft donor. Both conserved end residues are part of each CDR3. Fields, in order: D gene, J gene, clone size, V gene, CDR3 protein, CDR3 DNA. A D gene is named only where the DNA matches it firmly. The size field is filled for only some rows; it gives once, few, many or a size class.

>.|TRBJ2-7|.|TRBV11-2
CASSYGRRSYEQYF
TGTGCCAGCAGTTATGGACGGCGCTCCTACGAGCAGTACTTC
>.|TRBJ1-5|many|TRBV7-2
CASSLRDTGNQPQHF
TGTGCCAGCAGCTTAAGGGACACGGGCAATCAGCCCCAGCATTTT
>TRBD2|TRBJ2-1|many|TRBV3-1
CASSRLAGGEEQFF
TGTGCCAGCAGCCGACTAGCGGGAGGGGAGGAGCAGTTCTTC
>.|TRBJ2-1|many|TRBV20-1
CSAREFLARSYNEQFF
TGCAGTGCTAGAGAATTCCTGGCCCGCTCCTACAATGAGCAGTTCTTC
>TRBD2|TRBJ2-3|few|TRBV9
CASSPQVLAGGLDTQYF
TGTGCCAGCAGCCCACAGGTCCTAGCGGGAGGGCTAGATACGCAGTATTTT
>.|TRBJ1-1|.|TRBV20-1
CSAEVGTWAEAFF
TGCAGTGCCGAAGTTGGGACCTGGGCTGAAGCTTTCTTT
>TRBD2|TRBJ2-2|.|TRBV6-1
CASSPPSGSGGELFF
TGTGCCAGCAGTCCTCCTAGCGGGAGTGGCGGGGAGCTGTTTTTT
>TRBD1|TRBJ2-7|many|TRBV12-3/TRBV12-4
CASSFRGSEQYF
TGTGCCAGCAGTTTCAGGGGGTCCGAGCAGTACTTC
>.|TRBJ2-5|many|TRBV29-1
CSYLVSETQYF
TGCAGCTACCTAGTCTCGGAGACCCAGTACTTC
>TRBD2|TRBJ2-1|many|TRBV14
CASRPAGLAGDSIYNEQFF
TGTGCCAGCAGGCCAGCCGGCTTAGCGGGAGATTCCATTTACAATGAGCAGTTCTTC
>TRBD1|TRBJ2-7|many|TRBV12-3/TRBV12-4
CASSPGGTGIYEQYF
TGTGCCAGCAGCCCAGGGGGGACAGGGATCTACGAGCAGTACTTC
>TRBD1|TRBJ1-2|many|TRBV12-3/TRBV12-4
CASSQKIQGHYGYTF
TGTGCCAGCAGCCAGAAAATACAGGGGCACTATGGCTACACCTTC
>.|TRBJ1-1|.|TRBV12-3/TRBV12-4
CASSFGQRTRNTEAFF
TGTGCCAGCAGTTTTGGTCAGCGAACAAGGAACACTGAAGCTTTCTTT
>.|TRBJ2-3|few|TRBV5-1
CASSLDWGSTDTQYF
TGCGCCAGCAGCTTGGACTGGGGTTCCACAGATACGCAGTATTTT
>.|TRBJ2-1|few|TRBV5-6
CASSFLYTGSSYNEQFF
TGTGCCAGCAGCTTTCTATACACGGGAAGCTCCTACAATGAGCAGTTCTTC
>.|TRBJ2-7|many|TRBV20-1
CSAKVNSDGTYEQYF
TGCAGTGCTAAGGTTAATTCGGACGGAACCTACGAGCAGTACTTC
>TRBD2|TRBJ2-3|.|TRBV11-2
CASSLGGLAGGWGDTQYF
TGTGCCAGCAGCTTAGGGGGACTAGCGGGAGGGTGGGGAGATACGCAGTATTTT
>.|TRBJ2-3|many|TRBV5-1
CASSNGQSTDTQYF
TGCGCCAGCAGCAACGGACAGAGCACAGATACGCAGTATTTT
>TRBD2|TRBJ2-2|few|TRBV11-1
CASSTRTPTSENTGELFF
TGTGCCAGCAGCACCCGGACCCCGACTAGCGAGAACACCGGGGAGCTGTTTTTT
>.|TRBJ2-3|many|TRBV20-1
CSARGPFGGGSDTQYF
TGCAGTGCTAGAGGGCCCTTTGGGGGAGGATCAGATACGCAGTATTTT
>.|TRBJ2-6|many|TRBV29-1
CSVGNRAGANVLTF
TGCAGCGTTGGCAACAGGGCTGGGGCCAACGTCCTGACTTTC
>TRBD2|TRBJ2-1|few|TRBV5-1
CASSLGTSANYNEQFF
TGCGCCAGCAGCCTGGGGACTAGCGCGAACTACAATGAGCAGTTCTTC
>.|TRBJ1-2|.|TRBV6-5
CASSYSPVGVLDGYTF
TGTGCCAGCAGTTACTCTCCAGTTGGGGTTCTCGATGGCTACACCTTC
>.|TRBJ1-5|.|TRBV27
CASSLPMVISDTFDQPQHF
TGTGCCAGCAGTTTACCCATGGTGATCTCCGACACTTTTGATCAGCCCCAGCATTTT
>TRBD1|TRBJ2-7|.|TRBV19
CASKIQGAGGEQYF
TGTGCCAGTAAGATACAGGGGGCCGGAGGAGAGCAGTACTTC
>TRBD2|TRBJ2-3|many|TRBV29-1
CSVTTSGSWADTQYF
TGCAGCGTAACTACTAGCGGGAGTTGGGCAGATACGCAGTATTTT
>.|TRBJ2-1|many|TRBV10-3
CAISEEDEQFF
TGTGCCATCAGTGAGGAGGATGAGCAGTTCTTC
>.|TRBJ2-3|many|TRBV5-1
CASSLRLATDTQYF
TGCGCCAGCAGCTTGCGGCTAGCGACAGATACGCAGTATTTT
>TRBD2|TRBJ2-1|many|TRBV20-1
CSARDGTSGKDEQFF
TGCAGTGCTAGAGATGGGACTAGCGGGAAGGATGAGCAGTTCTTC
>.|TRBJ2-5|many|TRBV20-1
CSAKHYQETQYF
TGCAGTGCTAAGCACTACCAAGAGACCCAGTACTTC
>.|TRBJ2-3|few|TRBV11-2
CASSLAGEGTDTQYF
TGTGCCAGCAGCTTAGCGGGAGAGGGGACAGATACGCAGTATTTT
>.|TRBJ1-6|.|TRBV6-5
CASSYVGGNSYNSPLHF
TGTGCCAGCAGTTACGTTGGGGGAAACTCCTATAATTCACCCCTCCACTTT
>.|TRBJ2-5|.|TRBV28
CASSSRELVRETQYF
TGTGCCAGCAGCTCCCGGGAACTAGTTCGAGAGACCCAGTACTTC
>TRBD1|TRBJ2-3|many|TRBV19
CASSPRTAAGGTQYF
TGTGCCAGTAGTCCGAGGACCGCGGCAGGGGGTACGCAGTATTTT
>.|TRBJ1-2|many|TRBV12-3/TRBV12-4
CASSQGFVGTF
TGTGCCAGCAGCCAGGGTTTCGTTGGCACCTTC
>TRBD1|TRBJ2-2|.|TRBV29-1
CSVLDRGPNTGELFF
TGCAGCGTTCTTGACAGGGGACCAAACACCGGGGAGCTGTTTTTT
>TRBD1|TRBJ2-2|.|TRBV20-1
CSAPGGWNTGELFF
TGCAGTGCCCCAGGGGGCTGGAACACCGGGGAGCTGTTTTTT
>.|TRBJ2-1|.|TRBV10-3
CAISAGHINEQFF
TGTGCCATCAGCGCGGGACATATCAATGAGCAGTTCTTC
>.|TRBJ2-5|many|TRBV10-3
CAISESKASIETQYF
TGTGCCATCAGTGAGTCTAAGGCTAGCATCGAGACCCAGTACTTC
>TRBD1|TRBJ2-7|many|TRBV24-1
CATSDLPGQGIHEQYF
TGTGCCACCAGTGATTTGCCGGGACAGGGGATCCACGAGCAGTACTTC
>TRBD2|TRBJ2-1|many|TRBV20-1
CSARLAGGLDNEQFF
TGCAGTGCTAGACTAGCGGGAGGGCTCGACAATGAGCAGTTCTTC
>.|TRBJ2-7|many|TRBV28
CASSSGQWSSYEQYF
TGTGCCAGCAGTTCAGGACAATGGAGCTCCTACGAGCAGTACTTC
>.|TRBJ1-3|.|TRBV9
CAGSVGQGPGLHTIYF
TGTGCCGGCAGCGTAGGGCAGGGCCCGGGACTACACACCATATATTTT
>.|TRBJ2-3|few|TRBV4-3
CASSQDISGVSSSDTQYF
TGCGCCAGCAGCCAAGATATTTCGGGGGTGTCGTCGTCAGATACGCAGTATTTT
>.|TRBJ2-1|.|TRBV5-1
CASSLGGIYNEQFF
TGCGCCAGCAGCTTGGGGGGCATTTACAATGAGCAGTTCTTC
>TRBD2|TRBJ2-1|many|TRBV12-3/TRBV12-4
CASSQSGRAGGEQFF
TGTGCCAGCAGTCAAAGCGGGAGGGCCGGGGGTGAGCAGTTCTTC
>.|TRBJ2-3|.|TRBV29-1
CSSRRTRDTDTQYF
TGCAGCTCCCGCAGGACCCGAGACACAGATACGCAGTATTTT
>TRBD1|TRBJ2-7|many|TRBV5-1
CASSSPGQGVYEQYF
TGCGCCAGCAGCTCCCCCGGACAGGGGGTCTACGAGCAGTACTTC
>TRBD1|TRBJ1-4|.|TRBV27
CASSRTGIEKLFF
TGTGCCAGCAGTCGGACAGGGATTGAAAAACTGTTTTTT
>TRBD1|TRBJ2-5|.|TRBV2
CASSGGDRGQETQYF
TGTGCCAGCAGTGGCGGTGACAGGGGGCAAGAGACCCAGTACTTC
>.|TRBJ2-7|many|TRBV29-1
CSVDSGEQYF
TGCAGCGTTGACTCGGGTGAGCAGTACTTC
>TRBD1|TRBJ1-5|.|TRBV6-2/TRBV6-3
CASSYRDSKRQPQHF
TGTGCCAGCAGTTACAGGGACAGCAAACGTCAGCCCCAGCATTTT
>.|TRBJ1-5|few|TRBV7-8
CASSFAVRHSNQPQHF
TGTGCCAGCAGCTTTGCGGTCCGCCATAGCAATCAGCCCCAGCATTTT
>TRBD2|TRBJ2-3|many|TRBV12-3/TRBV12-4
CASSPRTSGRADTQYF
TGTGCCAGCAGCCCTCGGACTAGCGGGAGGGCAGATACGCAGTATTTT
>.|TRBJ1-3|.|TRBV7-2
CASSLAPAGASGNTIYF
TGTGCCAGCAGCTTAGCCCCTGCAGGGGCCTCTGGAAACACCATATATTTT
>TRBD2|TRBJ2-3|many|TRBV12-3/TRBV12-4
CASGPIAGGVTDTQYF
TGTGCCAGCGGCCCAATAGCGGGGGGGGTCACAGATACGCAGTATTTT
>TRBD1|TRBJ2-7|few|TRBV4-2
CASSRGRWDSSYEQYF
TGTGCCAGCAGCCGCGGGCGCTGGGACAGTTCCTACGAGCAGTACTTC
>TRBD2|TRBJ2-4|few|TRBV7-8
CASSLARLAGFTKNIQYF
TGTGCCAGCAGCTTAGCGAGGCTAGCGGGATTTACCAAAAACATTCAGTACTTC
>.|TRBJ2-7|.|TRBV12-3/TRBV12-4
CASSFEGSYEQYF
TGTGCCAGCAGTTTTGAGGGTTCCTACGAGCAGTACTTC